This T cell receptor (beta chain) came from a study of shared clonotypes between healthy human individuals. Study background: Samples came from two female and three male donors aged 18 to 49. CD8 memory received one plate per donor, CD8 naive two, CD4 memory three and CD4 naive three. Overall study results and limits: The sharing of 4.5% to 5% of naive CD4 clonotypes was seen across a handful of donors.

Libraries were prepared by immunoSEQ multiplex PCR; TCRdb keeps only in-frame clonotypes and omits some of them. The table has nearly 750,000 clones, around 70% seen once; the top ten hold approximately 1.7%. CDR3 length: 12 amino acids. The V end lost 7 bases, the J end lost 10 bases, and 20 bases lay between the germline ends. Germline V gene lookup returns CDR1 SQVTM and CDR2 ANQGSEA. This clone has a single count. The antigen is unknown. The V and J genes are TRBV29-1 and TRBJ2-7; D might be TRBD1 (6 bases). The sequenced sample consisted of memory CD4+ T cells sorted from blood. Subset here: CD45RA-negative fraction. The sequence came from a woman in her twenties or thirties in good health. This CDR3 reads CSAADRTRFQYF. The CDR3 coding sequence is TGCAGCGCAGCGGACAGAACTCGTTTTCAGTACTTC.